The sequence of this TCR beta chain was determined in a study of beta chain features in type 1 diabetes. The CDR3 covers 14 residues. The germline CDR1 and CDR2 sequences are SGHNT and YENEEA. V lost 2 bases and J lost 4, with 11 bases in between. Expressed TCRB transcripts were sequenced because the isolated RNA had all been reverse transcribed beforehand. Assay: immunoSEQ multiplex PCR; the TCRdb copy retains only in-frame clones and omits some. The sample consists of about 640,000 clones, approximately 13% of them appearing once. Study conclusions and caveats: Shorter templates might be favored by PCR, equally in patients and controls. Moderate but significant shortening of TCRB CDR3s was recorded in all four CD4+ subsets from Type 1 diabetes patients. Researchers cautioned that cDNA sequencing could over-represent cells with high TCR expression.

As concerns this clone: Antigen: not known.

Markers CD45RO/CCR7/CD25/CD127/CD95/CD27 served to sort CD4+ naive, central memory, regulatory and stem cell-like memory cells. This sequence joins TRBV11-3 and TRBJ1-1, with D unresolved. The origin of this receptor is a man between 25 and 39 years old with type 1 diabetes. The sequenced sample consisted of naive CD4+ T cells from blood. CDR3 loop: CASSLRGDRTEAFF. The CDR3 coding sequence is TGTGCCAGCAGCTTACGGGGAGATCGCACTGAAGCTTTCTTT.